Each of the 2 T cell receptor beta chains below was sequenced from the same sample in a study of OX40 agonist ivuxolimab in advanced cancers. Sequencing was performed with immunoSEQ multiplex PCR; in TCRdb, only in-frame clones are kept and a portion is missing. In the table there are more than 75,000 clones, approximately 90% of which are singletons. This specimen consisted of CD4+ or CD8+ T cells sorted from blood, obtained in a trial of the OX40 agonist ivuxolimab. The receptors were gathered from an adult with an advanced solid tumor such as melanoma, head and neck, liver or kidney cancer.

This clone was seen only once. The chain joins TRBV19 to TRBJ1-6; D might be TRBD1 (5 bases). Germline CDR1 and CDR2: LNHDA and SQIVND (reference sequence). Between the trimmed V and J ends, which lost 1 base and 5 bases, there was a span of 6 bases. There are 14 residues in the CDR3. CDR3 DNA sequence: TGTGCCAGTAGTATAGGGGGGAATAATTCACCCCTCCACTTT. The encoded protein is CASSIGGNNSPLHF.

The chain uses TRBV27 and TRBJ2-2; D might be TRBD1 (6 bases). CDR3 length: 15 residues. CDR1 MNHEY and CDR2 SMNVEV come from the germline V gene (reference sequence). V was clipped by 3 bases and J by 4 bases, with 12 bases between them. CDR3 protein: CASSLRGKVTGELFF. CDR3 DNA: TGTGCCAGCAGTTTGAGGGGGAAGGTCACCGGGGAGCTGTTTTTT.